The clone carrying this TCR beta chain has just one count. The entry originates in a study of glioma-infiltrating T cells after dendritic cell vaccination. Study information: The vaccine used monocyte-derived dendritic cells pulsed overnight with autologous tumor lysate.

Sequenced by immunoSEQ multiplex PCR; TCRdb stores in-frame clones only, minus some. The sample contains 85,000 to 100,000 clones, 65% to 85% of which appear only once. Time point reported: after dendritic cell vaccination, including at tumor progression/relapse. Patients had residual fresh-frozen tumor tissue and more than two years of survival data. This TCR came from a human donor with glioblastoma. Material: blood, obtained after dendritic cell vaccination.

CDR3 bases: TGTGCCAGCAGCCCCGCGCTACCCCAAGAGACCCAGTACTTC. This translates into CASSPALPQETQYF. This rearrangement joins TRBV7-9 to TRBJ2-5, with D uncertain. Trimming pared 5 bases from V and 1 base from J, leaving 11 bases between. Per the germline V gene, CDR1 is SEHNR and CDR2 is FQNEAQ (reference sequence). The CDR3 consists of 14 residues.